This T cell receptor (beta chain) came from a study of technical replicates of blood from several donors. Trimming shortened V by 0 bases and J by 6 bases, and 9 bases separated the two germline ends. The germline CDR1 and CDR2 sequences are SGHAT and FQNNGV. The CDR3 loop spans 13 amino acids. This clone occurred a few times. Only in-frame clones appear in the TCRdb table, and some are missing; sequencing was by immunoSEQ multiplex PCR. The sample records fewer than 90,000 clones, about 93% being singletons. This sequence was found in a human donor in good health. The sequenced material came from T cells isolated from PBMCs. J is TRBJ2-7 and V is TRBV11-2, with D hard to call. CDR3 nucleotides: TGTGCCAGCAGCTTAGATGCCCCTATCGAGCAGTACTTC. It is translated as CASSLDAPIEQYF.